The next 11 T cell receptor beta chains were all read from a single sample in a study of T cell responses to AZD1222 COVID-19 vaccine. The assay was immunoSEQ multiplex PCR, and TCRdb's table has in-frame clones only and misses some. Of approximately 130,000 clones listed, roughly 86% are singletons. The specimen was peripheral blood, collected 28 days after the second AZD1222 dose. The source is an adult who received the AZD1222 COVID-19 vaccine.

J is TRBJ2-2 and V is TRBV7-2; 7 nucleotides match TRBD1. The germline gives CDR1 SGHTA, CDR2 FQGNSA. This CDR3 contains 15 residues. The trim removed 7 bases at V and 2 bases at J, leaving 7 bases unmatched. In nucleotides, the CDR3 is TGTGCCAGCATCAGGACAGGCCTAAACACCGGGGAGCTGTTTTTT. It translates to CASIRTGLNTGELFF. The whole variable domain, filled in from reference TRBV7-2 and TRBJ2-2, reads GAGVSQSPSNKVTEKGKDVELRCDPISGHTALYWYRQSLGQGLEFLIYFQGNSAPDKSGLPSDRFSAERTGGSVSTLTIQRTQQEDSAVYLCASIRTGLNTGELFFGEGSRLTVL.

This chain joins TRBV3-1 (or the pseudogene TRBV3-2) and TRBJ2-1; 10 bases agree with TRBD2. With V trimmed by 0 bases and J by 8 bases, 4 bases remained unmatched. Germline V gene sequence: CDR1 LGHDT, CDR2 YNNKEL (reference sequence). This CDR3 spans 15 amino acids. CDR3 nucleotide sequence: TGTGCCAGCAGCCAAGATCCAGCGGGGGGGTATGAGCAGTTCTTC. This sequence encodes CASSQDPAGGYEQFF.

This clone was seen only a few times. The chain combines TRBV18 with TRBJ2-1, with TRBD1 matching 10 bases. Trimming took 0 bases from V and 6 from J; bases not matched to a gene: 5. The CDR3 is 16 amino acids. The V gene's germline CDR1 is KGHSH and CDR2 LQKENI. The CDR3 DNA follows: TGTGCCAGCTCACCACCGGGACAGGGGATCGCCAATGAGCAGTTCTTC. Protein: CASSPPGQGIANEQFF. Complete variable domain (other parts from reference TRBV18 and TRBJ2-1): NAGVMQNPRHLVRRRGQEARLRCSPMKGHSHVYWYRQLPEEGLKFMVYLQKENIIDESGMPKERFSAEFPKEGPSILRIQQVVRGDSAAYFCASSPPGQGIANEQFFGPGTRLTVL.

This clone was seen a handful of times. The gene calls are TRBV5-4 and TRBJ2-3; possible D gene TRBD1, 5 bases. V was cut by 0 bases and J by 6 bases, with 11 bases left in between. Germline V lookup: CDR1 SGHNT, CDR2 YYREEE (reference sequence). The CDR3 length is 14 residues. In nucleotides, the CDR3 is TGTGCCAGCAGCTTGGAAAGGGGTCTGGATACGCAGTATTTT. It codes for CASSLERGLDTQYF.

The chain combines TRBV5-5 with TRBJ1-1; D remains unclear. Trimming removed 4 bases from V and 5 bases from J, with 18 bases in between. CDR1 and CDR2 (germline): SGHKS, YYEKEE (reference sequence). The CDR3 spans 15 residues. Here the CDR3 reads CASSPLGNLGTEAFF. DNA for the CDR3: TGTGCCAGCAGCCCTCTGGGGAATTTAGGGACTGAAGCTTTCTTT. Drawing the rest from reference TRBV5-5 and TRBJ1-1, the complete variable domain is DAGVTQSPTHLIKTRGQQVTLRCSPISGHKSVSWYQQVLGQGPQFIFQYYEKEERGRGNFPDRFSARQFPNYSSELNVNALLLGDSALYLCASSPLGNLGTEAFFGQGTRLTVV.

The V gene is TRBV9, the J gene TRBJ2-3, with D uncertain. The length of the CDR3 is 12 residues. V was pared by 5 bases and J by 6 bases, with 10 bases between. Germline V CDR1 and CDR2: SGDLS, YYNGEE. The CDR3 sequence is CASSPGLDTQYF. The CDR3 DNA follows: TGTGCCAGCAGTCCCGGTCTGGATACGCAGTATTTT.

The chain uses TRBV7-3 and TRBJ2-1; 11 nucleotides agree with TRBD1. Germline V gene lookup returns CDR1 SGHTA and CDR2 FQGTGA. The CDR3 runs 14 residues. V shed 4 bases and J 8 bases; nucleotides not matched to a gene: 4. CDR3 bases: TGTGCCAGCAGCTCGATGGGACAGGGGGATGAGCAGTTCTTC. Protein: CASSSMGQGDEQFF.

This clone is large within its sample. CDR3 in DNA: TGCGCCAGCAGCGGGGACAGGGAGGTGAAGCCCCAGCATTTT. Its translation is CASSGDREVKPQHF. V is TRBV4-3 and J is TRBJ1-5; the match to TRBD1 covers 9 bases. Germline loops: CDR1 LGHNA, CDR2 YSLEER. This CDR3 is built from 14 residues. The J segment lost 8 bases and the V segment lost 5 bases, leaving 7 bases of the junction unmatched.

This sequence joins TRBV9 and TRBJ1-6; 9 bases are shared with TRBD1. CDR3 length: 17 amino acids. Unmatched junction bases numbered 10, after V lost 1 base and J lost 8 bases. Germline CDR1 and CDR2: SGDLS and YYNGEE. CDR3 loop: CASSVYPETGGYSPLHF. In DNA, the CDR3 is TGTGCCAGCAGCGTATATCCTGAGACAGGGGGTTATTCACCCCTCCACTTT.

This chain joins TRBV7-9 and TRBJ2-6, with D tentatively TRBD2 (5 bases). V shed 7 bases and J shed 2 bases, with 9 bases lying between them. Germline values: CDR1 SEHNR, CDR2 FQNEAQ (reference sequence). The CDR3 spans 14 residues. The CDR3 loop reads CASMFGTGANVLTF. The CDR3 DNA is TGTGCCAGCATGTTCGGGACTGGGGCCAACGTCCTGACTTTC.

The J gene is TRBJ2-1, the V gene TRBV4-3; TRBD2 is a possible D gene (6 bases). There are 16 residues in the CDR3. V lost 1 base to trimming and J lost 10 bases, with 20 bases between them. CDR1 and CDR2 (germline): LGHNA, YSLEER. CDR3 sequence reads: CASSQVWEDIGGEQFF. CDR3 nucleotides: TGCGCCAGCAGCCAAGTATGGGAGGACATTGGAGGGGAGCAGTTCTTC.